The rows below give T cell receptor beta chains drawn from one sample of a study of OX40 agonist ivuxolimab in advanced cancers. Libraries were prepared by immunoSEQ multiplex PCR; TCRdb keeps only in-frame clonotypes and omits some of them. The table has some 110,000 clones, around 95% seen once. The sequenced sample was CD4+ or CD8+ T cells sorted from blood, obtained in a trial of the OX40 agonist ivuxolimab. The source of these receptors is an adult with an advanced solid tumor such as melanoma, head and neck, liver or kidney cancer. The CDR3 runs from the conserved cysteine through the conserved F or W. D genes are given only for firm matches. The size entry is marked missing in some rows and otherwise reads once, few, many or a size class.

v_gene	abundance	d_gene	j_gene	CDR3aa	CDR3nt
TRBV7-9	-	TRBD2	TRBJ2-4	CASSSGLAGGRENIQYF	TGTGCCAGCAGCTCCGGACTAGCGGGGGGTAGGGAAAACATTCAGTACTTC
TRBV2	few	-	TRBJ1-5	CASSGVLGSQPQHF	TGTGCCAGCAGTGGTGTTTTGGGATCTCAGCCCCAGCATTTT
TRBV18	-	-	TRBJ2-2	CASSPQGRRTGELFF	TGTGCCAGCTCGCCTCAGGGCAGAAGGACCGGGGAGCTGTTTTTT
TRBV7-6	-	-	TRBJ1-6	CASSLEQAGASPLHF	TGTGCCAGCAGCTTAGAACAGGCTGGGGCTTCACCCCTCCACTTT
TRBV10-3	-	-	TRBJ2-5	CAISDNSGGMETQYF	TGTGCCATCAGTGATAATTCGGGGGGCATGGAGACCCAGTACTTC
TRBV28	-	TRBD2	TRBJ2-7	CASSPWAGGHEQYF	TGTGCCAGCTCACCTTGGGCGGGGGGGCATGAGCAGTACTTC
TRBV4-2	-	TRBD2	TRBJ2-1	CASSPNGRENNEQFF	TGTGCCAGCAGCCCGAACGGGAGGGAAAACAATGAGCAGTTCTTC
TRBV20-1	-	-	TRBJ2-7	CSASARAEQYF	TGCAGTGCTAGTGCACGGGCCGAGCAGTACTTC
TRBV7-2	-	-	TRBJ2-7	CASSLGDSYEQYF	TGTGCCAGCAGCTTAGGCGACAGCTACGAGCAGTACTTC
TRBV12-5	-	-	TRBJ2-5	CASEPEAGWGQETQYF	TGTGCTAGTGAACCGGAGGCAGGGTGGGGGCAAGAGACCCAGTACTTC
TRBV10-3	-	-	TRBJ2-3	CAISGADTQYF	TGTGCCATCAGTGGTGCAGATACGCAGTATTTT
TRBV28	-	-	TRBJ1-3	CASSLVGREEGNTIYF	TGTGCCAGCAGTTTAGTAGGCCGGGAGGAAGGAAACACCATATATTTT
TRBV19	-	TRBD2	TRBJ2-1	CASSIQLAGVSNEQFF	TGTGCCAGTAGTATCCAACTAGCGGGAGTATCCAATGAGCAGTTCTTC
TRBV5-1	-	TRBD1	TRBJ2-7	CASRTADRAYEQYF	TGCGCCAGCAGGACGGCGGACAGGGCCTACGAGCAGTACTTC
TRBV4-2	-	-	TRBJ2-3	CASSQDSPRLSSTDTQYF	TGTGCCAGCAGCCAAGATTCCCCCCGACTCTCTAGCACAGATACGCAGTATTTT
TRBV28	-	TRBD1	TRBJ1-2	CASSPGDRDHGYTF	TGTGCCAGCAGTCCAGGAGACAGGGATCATGGCTACACCTTC
TRBV4-2	-	-	TRBJ2-3	CASSPRVWDTQYF	TGTGCCAGCAGCCCGCGGGTGTGGGATACGCAGTATTTT
TRBV6-1	-	-	TRBJ2-4	CASSVSRVGQGIQYF	TGTGCCAGCAGCGTCAGCAGGGTGGGGCAGGGCATTCAGTACTTC
TRBV5-1	-	-	TRBJ2-5	CASSLAAYGAGGGLGETQYF	TGCGCCAGCAGCTTGGCAGCGTATGGAGCAGGGGGAGGATTGGGAGAGACCCAGTACTTC
TRBV5-4	-	-	TRBJ2-5	CASSRHGAVRETQYF	TGTGCCAGCAGCCGTCATGGGGCCGTTCGGGAGACCCAGTACTTC
TRBV28	-	-	TRBJ2-7	CASRLLRGNSYEQYF	TGTGCCAGCAGGCTCCTCAGGGGCAACTCCTACGAGCAGTACTTC
TRBV5-1	-	-	TRBJ2-3	CASSLTREATDTQYF	TGCGCCAGCAGCTTGACCAGGGAAGCCACAGATACGCAGTATTTT
TRBV5-4	-	-	TRBJ2-5	CASSPGVSAYQETQYF	TGTGCCAGCAGCCCAGGAGTCTCGGCATACCAAGAGACCCAGTACTTC
TRBV7-2	once	-	TRBJ2-6	CASSVGGGANVLTF	TGTGCCAGCAGCGTCGGGGGCGGGGCCAACGTCCTGACTTTC
TRBV18	-	-	TRBJ1-3	CASSPPAGGLGNTIYF	TGTGCCAGCTCACCACCGGCCGGCGGCCTCGGAAACACCATATATTTT
TRBV10-1	-	-	TRBJ1-1	CASSESGGVSEAFF	TGCGCCAGCAGTGAGTCGGGCGGCGTCTCGGAAGCTTTCTTT
TRBV29-1	-	-	TRBJ2-3	CSVEDFTDTQYF	TGCAGCGTTGAAGATTTCACAGATACGCAGTATTTT